A single sample is the source of the 18 T cell receptor beta chains below, sequenced in a study of OX40 agonist ivuxolimab in advanced cancers. Clones were sequenced by immunoSEQ multiplex PCR, and TCRdb holds only the in-frame ones, with some missing. The data contain roughly 87,000 clones, about 89% of them singletons. The sequenced sample was CD4+ or CD8+ T cells sorted from blood, obtained in a trial of the OX40 agonist ivuxolimab. The receptors originated from an adult with an advanced solid tumor such as melanoma, head and neck, liver or kidney cancer.

This chain joins TRBV28 and TRBJ1-5, with D possibly being TRBD1 (5 bases). The CDR3 sequence is 13 residues long. V was shortened by 11 bases and J by 9 bases, with 20 bases between the two germline ends. Germline loops: CDR1 MDHEN, CDR2 SYDVKM. CDR3 sequence reads: CASGAAGEGPQHF. The CDR3 DNA sequence: TGTGCCTCCGGGGCAGCCGGAGAGGGGCCCCAGCATTTT.

This clone occurred once. The chain employs TRBV6-4 and TRBJ2-3; D uncertain. Deletions cut 6 bases from V and 3 bases from J, with 10 bases between. This CDR3 is built from 13 residues. The germline gives CDR1 MRHNA, CDR2 SNTAGT. The CDR3 nucleotides are TGTGCCAGCAGCGATTCCCCGACAGATACGCAGTATTTT. Protein: CASSDSPTDTQYF.

The V and J genes are TRBV28 and TRBJ2-5; tentatively, D is TRBD2 (6 bases). The length of the CDR3 is 15 residues. V shed 6 bases and J shed 0 bases, with 14 bases lying between them. Looked up from germline, CDR1 is MDHEN and CDR2 is SYDVKM. The DNA of the CDR3 is TGTGCCAGCAGCCCAGGGCGACTAGACCAAGAGACCCAGTACTTC. Translating gives CASSPGRLDQETQYF.

This chain uses TRBV6-1 with TRBJ2-7; TRBD1 matches 7 bases. Unmatched junction bases numbered 8, after V lost 9 bases and J lost 6 bases. The CDR3 totals 12 residues. Germline values: CDR1 MNHNS, CDR2 SASEGT. CDR3 sequence: CARRIGGGEQYV. For the CDR3, the DNA is TGTGCCAGAAGGATAGGGGGCGGCGAGCAGTACGTC.

The chain joins TRBV4-3 to TRBJ2-3; 7 bases map to TRBD1. V shed 0 bases, J shed 6 bases, and the junction held 6 bases outside the gene matches. The CDR3 is made up of 15 amino acids. Germline loops: CDR1 LGHNA, CDR2 YSLEER. The CDR3 reads CASSQEVTGYDTQYF. CDR3 nucleotide sequence: TGCGCCAGCAGCCAAGAAGTGACAGGGTACGATACGCAGTATTTT.

V is TRBV12-5 and J is TRBJ2-2; D is perhaps TRBD2 (5 bases). With 3 bases removed from V and 4 bases from J, the gap between germline ends came to 15 bases. Germline loops: CDR1 LGHNT, CDR2 FRNRAP. This CDR3 spans 16 amino acids. The CDR3 here is CASGFWLAGSTGELFF. For the CDR3, the DNA is TGTGCTAGTGGTTTTTGGCTAGCCGGTAGCACCGGGGAGCTGTTTTTT.

This sequence joins TRBV6-5 and TRBJ2-3; D is uncertain. The CDR3 sequence is 12 residues long. The germline V gene has CDR1 MNHEY and CDR2 SVGAGI. V was shortened by 6 bases and J by 6 bases, with 10 bases between the two germline ends. The CDR3 DNA sequence: TGTGCCAGCAGGACCCAGTTTGATACGCAGTATTTT. Encoded protein: CASRTQFDTQYF.

The CDR3, as DNA: TGTGCCAGCAGCGAATGGACAGGGATTTACAATGAGCAGTTCTTC. This translates into CASSEWTGIYNEQFF. V gene TRBV14 combines with J gene TRBJ2-1; 8 bases are shared with TRBD1. With 5 bases clipped from V and 4 bases from J, the junction kept 7 bases outside the gene matches. From germline, CDR1 is SGHDN and CDR2 FVKESK. The CDR3 runs to 15 residues.

The J gene is TRBJ2-7, the V gene TRBV30; D is unresolved. Germline CDR1 GTSNPN, CDR2 SVGIG (reference sequence). There are 12 residues in the CDR3. V was pared by 1 base and J by 6 bases, with 10 bases between. DNA for the CDR3: TGTGCCTGGAGTGACCGGTCGGGCGAGCAGTACGTC. Its translation is CAWSDRSGEQYV.

The chain uses TRBV10-1 and TRBJ2-1, with 8 bases that match TRBD1. There are 14 residues in the CDR3. From germline, CDR1 is WNHNN and CDR2 SYGVQD (reference sequence). The trim removed 3 bases at V and 8 bases at J, leaving 6 bases unmatched. The CDR3, as DNA: TGCGCCAGCAGTGAAACGGGACAGGACGATGAGCAGTTCTTC. As protein: CASSETGQDDEQFF.

V gene TRBV6-5 combines with J gene TRBJ2-1; D might be TRBD2 (6 bases). Germline lookup yields CDR1 MNHEY and CDR2 SVGAGI. The length of the CDR3 is 14 residues. V was cut by 5 bases and J by 7 bases, with 15 bases left in between. CDR3 DNA sequence: TGTGCCAGCAGTCACAGACTAGTGGGGAATGAGCAGTTCTTC. Translation: CASSHRLVGNEQFF.

The chain has TRBV7-8 and TRBJ1-5; TRBD1 agrees at 7 bases. CDR1 and CDR2 from the germline V gene are SGHVS and FQNEAQ. CDR3 length equals 18 residues. Trimming took 5 bases from V and 0 from J; bases not matched to a gene: 13. The CDR3 bases are TGTGCCAGCAGCCCCTTCGGACAGGCAGGTTATAGCAATCAGCCCCAGCATTTT. Its translation: CASSPFGQAGYSNQPQHF. Drawing the rest from reference TRBV7-8 and TRBJ1-5, the complete variable domain is GAGVSQSPRYKVAKRGQDVALRCDPISGHVSLFWYQQALGQGPEFLTYFQNEAQLDKSGLPSDRFFAERPEGSVSTLKIQRTQQEDSAVYLCASSPFGQAGYSNQPQHFGDGTRLSIL.

The genes are TRBV6-5 and TRBJ2-1; unclear D gene. Trimming took off 4 bases at V and 1 base at J, with 11 bases between the two ends. The CDR3 covers 15 residues. CDR1 is MNHEY and CDR2 is SVGAGI in the germline V gene. The CDR3 region is CASSFLGLSYNEQFF. The CDR3 coding sequence is TGTGCCAGCAGTTTTCTAGGCCTGTCCTACAATGAGCAGTTCTTC.

The chain joins TRBV5-1 to TRBJ2-2; weak D call: TRBD1 (6 bases). Deletions cut 3 bases from V and 10 bases from J, with 16 bases between. The CDR3 has 14 residues. CDR1 and CDR2 from the germline V gene are SGHRS and YFSETQ. The CDR3 DNA reads as TGCGCCAGCAGCTATGCAGGGGAAATGGAGGAGCTGTTTTTT. This sequence encodes CASSYAGEMEELFF.

V is TRBV5-1 and J is TRBJ1-1; D ambiguous. Trimming took 4 bases from V and 0 from J, leaving 13 bases between them. Germline CDR1 SGHRS, CDR2 YFSETQ. The CDR3 extends over 15 amino acids. The CDR3 sequence is CASSGLGNMNTEAFF. The CDR3 DNA follows: TGCGCCAGCAGCGGGTTAGGAAACATGAACACTGAAGCTTTCTTT.

V is TRBV5-6 and J is TRBJ1-5, with D unresolved. Germline V gene data show CDR1 as SGHDT and CDR2 as YYEEEE. The CDR3 contains 13 residues. With 5 bases removed from V and 5 bases from J, the gap between germline ends came to 11 bases. CDR3 amino acids: CASSYGPYQPQHF. Here the CDR3 DNA reads TGTGCCAGCAGTTATGGTCCGTATCAGCCCCAGCATTTT.

The chain joins TRBV6-5 to TRBJ2-1, with D possibly being TRBD1 or TRBD2 (5 bases each). The V gene's germline CDR1 is MNHEY and CDR2 SVGAGI. V lost 0 bases and J 4 bases, leaving 13 bases between the germline ends. The CDR3 consists of 16 residues. The CDR3, as DNA: TGTGCCAGCAGTTACTCGATAGGGGAGACATACAATGAGCAGTTCTTC. This codes for CASSYSIGETYNEQFF.

The chain is built from TRBV6-5 and TRBJ1-2; D is unresolved. Germline lookup yields CDR1 MNHEY and CDR2 SVGAGI. The CDR3 is 14 residues long. V lost 0 bases and J lost 4, with 9 bases in between. The CDR3 protein is CASSYSSWGYGYTF. In nucleotides, the CDR3 is TGTGCCAGCAGTTACTCTTCCTGGGGCTATGGCTACACCTTC.